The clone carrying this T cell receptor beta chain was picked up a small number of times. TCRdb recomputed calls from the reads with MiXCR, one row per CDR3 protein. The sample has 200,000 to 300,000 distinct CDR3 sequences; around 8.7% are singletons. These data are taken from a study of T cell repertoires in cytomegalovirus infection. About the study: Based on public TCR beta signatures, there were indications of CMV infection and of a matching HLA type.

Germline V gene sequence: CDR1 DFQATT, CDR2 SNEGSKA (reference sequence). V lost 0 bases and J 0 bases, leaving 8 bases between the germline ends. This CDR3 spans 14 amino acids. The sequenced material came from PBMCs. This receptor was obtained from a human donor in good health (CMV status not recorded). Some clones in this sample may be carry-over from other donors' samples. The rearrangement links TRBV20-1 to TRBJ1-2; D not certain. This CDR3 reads CSAREPGSNYGYTF. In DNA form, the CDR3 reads TGCAGTGCTAGAGAACCAGGATCTAACTATGGCTACACCTTC.